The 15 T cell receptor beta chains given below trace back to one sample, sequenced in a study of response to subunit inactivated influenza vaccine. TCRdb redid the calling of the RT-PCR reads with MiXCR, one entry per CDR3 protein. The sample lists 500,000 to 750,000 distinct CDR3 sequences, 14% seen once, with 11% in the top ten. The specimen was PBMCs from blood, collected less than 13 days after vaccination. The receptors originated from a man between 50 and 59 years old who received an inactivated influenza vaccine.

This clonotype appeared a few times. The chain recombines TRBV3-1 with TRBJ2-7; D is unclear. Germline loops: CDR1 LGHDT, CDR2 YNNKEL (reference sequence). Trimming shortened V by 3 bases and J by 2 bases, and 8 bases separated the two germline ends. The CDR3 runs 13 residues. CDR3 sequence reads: CASSHFQAYEQYF. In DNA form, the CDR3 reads TGTGCCAGCAGCCACTTCCAGGCCTACGAGCAGTACTTC.

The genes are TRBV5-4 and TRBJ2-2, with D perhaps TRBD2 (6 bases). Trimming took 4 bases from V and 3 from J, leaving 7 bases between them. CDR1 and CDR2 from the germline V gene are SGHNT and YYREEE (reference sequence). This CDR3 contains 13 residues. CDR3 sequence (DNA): TGTGCCAGCAGCGGGGAGGACACCGGGGAGCTGTTTTTT. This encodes CASSGEDTGELFF.

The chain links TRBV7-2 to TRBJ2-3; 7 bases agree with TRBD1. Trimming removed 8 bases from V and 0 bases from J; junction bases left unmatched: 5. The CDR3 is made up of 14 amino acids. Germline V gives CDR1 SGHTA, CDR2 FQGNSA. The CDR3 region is CASGRDSSTDTQYF. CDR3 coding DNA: TGTGCCAGCGGTCGGGACAGCAGCACAGATACGCAGTATTTT.

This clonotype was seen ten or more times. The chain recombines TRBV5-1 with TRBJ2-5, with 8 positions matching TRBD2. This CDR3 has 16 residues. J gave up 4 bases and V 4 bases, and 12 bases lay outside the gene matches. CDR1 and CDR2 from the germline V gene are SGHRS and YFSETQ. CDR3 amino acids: CASSSRKRGQGETQYF. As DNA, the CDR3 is TGCGCCAGCAGCAGTCGGAAGCGGGGGCAGGGAGAGACCCAGTACTTC.

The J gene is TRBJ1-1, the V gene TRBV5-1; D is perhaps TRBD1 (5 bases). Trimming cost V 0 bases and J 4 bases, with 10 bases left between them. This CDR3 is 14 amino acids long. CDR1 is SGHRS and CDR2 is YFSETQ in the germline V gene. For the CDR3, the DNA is TGCGCCAGCAGCTTGGAAGGGGCCGGCACTGAAGCTTTCTTT. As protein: CASSLEGAGTEAFF.

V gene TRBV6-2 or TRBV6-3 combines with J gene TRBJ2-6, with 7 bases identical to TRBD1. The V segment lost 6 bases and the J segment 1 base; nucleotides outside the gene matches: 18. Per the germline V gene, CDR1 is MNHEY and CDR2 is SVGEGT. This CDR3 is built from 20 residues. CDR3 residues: CASSNRQGSISGSGANVLTF. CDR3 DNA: TGTGCCAGCAGCAACAGACAGGGATCTATTAGTGGGTCTGGGGCCAACGTCCTGACTTTC.

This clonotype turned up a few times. The CDR3 is CASSYGVAGTGELFF. In DNA, the CDR3 is TGCGCCAGCAGCTATGGCGTAGCGGGCACCGGGGAGCTGTTTTTT. This chain connects TRBV5-1 to TRBJ2-2; 7 positions agree with TRBD2. The CDR3 runs to 15 residues. CDR1 is SGHRS, CDR2 YFSETQ, per germline. J was trimmed by 4 bases and V by 3 bases; bases with no gene match: 6.

CDR3 in amino acids: CASSAGLEYQETQYF. CDR3 DNA: TGTGCCAGCAGCGCCGGACTCGAGTACCAAGAGACCCAGTACTTC. J is TRBJ2-5 and V is TRBV7-9, with D tentatively TRBD2 (5 bases). V gave up 5 bases and J gave up 0 bases, with 13 bases separating them. CDR3 length: 15 amino acids. CDR1 is SEHNR and CDR2 is FQNEAQ in the germline V gene (reference sequence).

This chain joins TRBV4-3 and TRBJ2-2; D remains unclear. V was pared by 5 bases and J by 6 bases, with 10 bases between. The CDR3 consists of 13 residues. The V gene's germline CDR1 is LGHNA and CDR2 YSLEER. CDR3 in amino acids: CASSLRLAGELFF. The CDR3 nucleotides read TGCGCCAGCAGCTTGAGACTTGCCGGGGAGCTGTTTTTT.

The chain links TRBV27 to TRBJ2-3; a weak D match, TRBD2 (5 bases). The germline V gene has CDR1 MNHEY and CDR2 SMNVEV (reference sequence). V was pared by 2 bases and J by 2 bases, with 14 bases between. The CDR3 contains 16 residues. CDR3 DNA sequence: TGTGCCAGCAGTTTAGAGGGATTTCCTCCCACAGATACGCAGTATTTT. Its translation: CASSLEGFPPTDTQYF.

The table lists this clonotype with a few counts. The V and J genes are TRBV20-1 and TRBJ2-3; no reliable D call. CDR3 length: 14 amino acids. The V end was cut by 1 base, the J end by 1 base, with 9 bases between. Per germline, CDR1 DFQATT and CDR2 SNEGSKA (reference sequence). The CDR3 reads CSARVATGTDTQYF. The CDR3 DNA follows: TGCAGTGCTAGAGTTGCGACGGGCACAGATACGCAGTATTTT.

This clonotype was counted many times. The CDR3 sequence: CASSHALGQGENTEAFF. The DNA for the CDR3 is TGTGCCAGCAGCCATGCCCTGGGACAGGGGGAGAACACTGAAGCTTTCTTT. The chain employs TRBV6-1 and TRBJ1-1; 11 nucleotides match TRBD1. V was pared by 6 bases and J by 1 base, with 10 bases of the junction left unmatched. The germline CDR1 and CDR2 sequences are MNHNS and SASEGT. This CDR3 region has 17 residues.

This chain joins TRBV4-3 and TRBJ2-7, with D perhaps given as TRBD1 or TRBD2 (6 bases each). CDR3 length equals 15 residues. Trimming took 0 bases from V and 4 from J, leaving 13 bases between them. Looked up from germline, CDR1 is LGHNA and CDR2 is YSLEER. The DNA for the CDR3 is TGCGCCAGCAGCCAAGAAAGGGGGAGGTGGTACGAGCAGTACTTC. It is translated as CASSQERGRWYEQYF.

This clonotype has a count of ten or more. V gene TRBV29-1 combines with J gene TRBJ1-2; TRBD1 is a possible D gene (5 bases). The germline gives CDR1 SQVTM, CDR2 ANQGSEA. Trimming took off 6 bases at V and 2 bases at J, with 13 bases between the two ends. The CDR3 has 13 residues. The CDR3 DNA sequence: TGCAGCGTGGGGGAACGGAGGAACTATGGCTACACCTTC. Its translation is CSVGERRNYGYTF.

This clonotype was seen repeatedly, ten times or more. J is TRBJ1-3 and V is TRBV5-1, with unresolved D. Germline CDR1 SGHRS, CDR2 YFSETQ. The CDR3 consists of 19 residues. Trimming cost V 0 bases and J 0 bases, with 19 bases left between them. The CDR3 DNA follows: TGCGCCAGCAGCTTGGCCGCAGCGAACTCGGAGATCTCTGGAAACACCATATATTTT. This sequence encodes CASSLAAANSEISGNTIYF.